This T cell receptor (beta chain) emerged from a study of identical twins. Of note for this clonotype: Its target is unknown.

The CDR3 length is 14 residues. The V gene's germline CDR1 is LGHNA and CDR2 YNFKEQ. Trimming took 4 bases from V and 8 from J, leaving 17 bases between them. Study outcomes and limitations: Compared with unrelated sharing, twin-shared out-of-frame alpha sequences had more low-probability sequences. A lower insertion count was a feature of abundant cord blood beta clonotypes, with no such feature in memory repertoires.

TCRdb ran MiXCR on the 5' RACE reads and lists one entry per CDR3 protein. The table lists a few hundred thousand distinct CDR3 sequences, about a fifth of them singletons. The donor group consisted entirely of healthy Caucasians. V and J are TRBV4-2 and TRBJ1-2; no definite D call. Material: naive T cells sorted from blood. This sequence originates from a man in his fifties or sixties in good health. The CDR3 spells CASSPRADSFGYTF. In DNA, the CDR3 is TGTGCCAGCAGCCCCCGGGCTGACTCGTTCGGCTACACCTTC.